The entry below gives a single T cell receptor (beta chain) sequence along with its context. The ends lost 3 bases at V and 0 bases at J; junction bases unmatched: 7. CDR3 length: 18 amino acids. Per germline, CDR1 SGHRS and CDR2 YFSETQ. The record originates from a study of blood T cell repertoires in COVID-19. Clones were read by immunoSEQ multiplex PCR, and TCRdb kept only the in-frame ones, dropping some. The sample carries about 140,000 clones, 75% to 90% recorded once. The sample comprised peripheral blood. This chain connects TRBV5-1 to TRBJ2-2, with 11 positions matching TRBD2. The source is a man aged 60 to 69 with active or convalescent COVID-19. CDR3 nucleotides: TGCGCCAGCAGCTCGTTTGGGACTAGCGGAACGAACACCGGGGAGCTGTTTTTT. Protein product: CASSSFGTSGTNTGELFF.